This TCR beta chain was recovered during a study of OX40 agonist ivuxolimab in advanced cancers. Study as a whole: Intravenous ivuxolimab was administered to patients every 2 weeks at 0.01 to 10 mg/kg. Treatment received earlier with anti-PD-1, anti-PD-L1 or anti-CTLA-4 agents was allowed, and 40% had some.

A word on this clone: Its specificity is not known.

Regarding the study as a whole: Partial responders dosed at 0.1-3.0 mg/kg displayed clonal expansion ranking among the lowest.

The CDR3 runs 16 residues. Germline loops: CDR1 SGHNT, CDR2 YENEEA. Trimming cost V 1 base and J 2 bases; bases outside gene matches: 5. Assay used: immunoSEQ multiplex PCR; TCRdb lists only in-frame clones, some missing. Here the sample spans around 110,000 clones, roughly nine tenths being singletons. Autoimmune disease history or systemic immunosuppression was exclusionary. The rearrangement links TRBV11-3 to TRBJ2-7, with 10 positions matching TRBD1. The receptor comes from an adult with an advanced solid tumor such as melanoma, head and neck, liver or kidney cancer. Sequenced material: CD4+ or CD8+ T cells sorted from blood, taken in a trial of the OX40 agonist ivuxolimab. CDR3 region: CASSLVGQGNPYEQYF. In DNA form, the CDR3 reads TGTGCCAGCAGCTTAGTGGGACAGGGGAACCCCTACGAGCAGTACTTC. Full variable domain (outside the CDR3, taken from reference TRBV11-3 and TRBJ2-7): EAGVVQSPRYKIIEKKQPVAFWCNPISGHNTLYWYLQNLGQGPELLIRYENEEAVDDSQLPKDRFSAERLKGVDSTLKIQPAELGDSAVYLCASSLVGQGNPYEQYFGPGTRLTVT.